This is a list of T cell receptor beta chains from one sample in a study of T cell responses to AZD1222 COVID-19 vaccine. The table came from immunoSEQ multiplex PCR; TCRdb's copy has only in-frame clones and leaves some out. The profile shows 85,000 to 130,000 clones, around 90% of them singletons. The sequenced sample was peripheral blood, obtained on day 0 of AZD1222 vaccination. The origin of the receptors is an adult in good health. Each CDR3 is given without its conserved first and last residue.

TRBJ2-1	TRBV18	ASSPGGTVMVFGEQF
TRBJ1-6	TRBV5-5	ASRHGQASSYNSPLH
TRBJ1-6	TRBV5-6	ASGGTERSSYNSPLH
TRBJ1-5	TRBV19	ASRHTGGRQPQH
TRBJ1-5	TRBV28	ASSFVGGAEQPQH
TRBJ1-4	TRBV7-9	ASSLLGLGEKLF
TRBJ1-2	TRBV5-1	ASSLDDRNDGYT
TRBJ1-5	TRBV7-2	ASSFLGQGFREPQH
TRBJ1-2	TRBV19	ASSIAFRERGYT
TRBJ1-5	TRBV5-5	ASSRDNQPQH
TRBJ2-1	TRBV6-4	ASSSPRTAHNEQF
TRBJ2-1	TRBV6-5	ASSYSRYEQF
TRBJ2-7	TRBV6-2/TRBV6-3	ASSLGRTYEQY
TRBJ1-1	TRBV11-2	ASSSARTDMNTEAF
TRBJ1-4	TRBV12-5	ASGARTGEEKLF
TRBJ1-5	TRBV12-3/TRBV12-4	ASRAGGGPQH
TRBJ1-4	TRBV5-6	ASSADKNEKLF
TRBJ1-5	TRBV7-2	ASSLVGQGNQPQH
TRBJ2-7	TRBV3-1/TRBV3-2	ASSLRTDGYEQY
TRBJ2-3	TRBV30	AWSIDRPSVDTQY
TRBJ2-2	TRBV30	AWSPWVTGELF
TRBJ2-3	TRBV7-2	ASSLGGGWTSTDTQY
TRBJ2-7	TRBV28	ASRSGLAVYEQY
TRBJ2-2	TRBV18	ASSPAGQGTGELF
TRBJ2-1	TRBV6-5	ASKDYNEQF
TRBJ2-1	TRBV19	ASSPQGIGGDEQF
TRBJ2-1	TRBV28	ASSFRRNEQF